What follows are 30 T cell receptor beta chains derived from one specimen sequenced in a study of cytomegalovirus exposure and HLA in healthy donors. It was with 60 Vbeta and 13 Jbeta primers that the PCR ran. Sequencing used immunoSEQ multiplex PCR; TCRdb keeps in-frame clones, though not all of them. The sample lists roughly 250,000 clones, 75% to 85% occurring once. The sample comprised PBMCs. The receptor source for this set is a girl aged 2 to 9 in good health and CMV-seronegative.

The V call is TRBV28, the J call TRBJ2-7; D gene unclear. The ends were cut back, 3 bases at V and 0 bases at J, with 18 bases in the middle. The CDR3 is made up of 17 amino acids. The germline gives CDR1 MDHEN, CDR2 SYDVKM. In nucleotides, the CDR3 is TGTGCCAGCAGTTTTGCCCCCCGTGAGCGAAGCTCCTACGAGCAGTACTTC. Protein product: CASSFAPRERSSYEQYF. The full variable domain, with the rest looked up from reference TRBV28 and TRBJ2-7, is DVKVTQSSRYLVKRTGEKVFLECVQDMDHENMFWYRQDPGLGLRLIYFSYDVKMKEKGDIPEGYSVSREKKERFSLILESASTNQTSMYLCASSFAPRERSSYEQYFGPGTRLTVT.

This clone was found a few times. The V call is TRBV27, the J call TRBJ2-1; 15 positions agree with TRBD2. This CDR3 comprises 19 residues. The germline CDR1 and CDR2 sequences are MNHEY and SMNVEV (reference sequence). The trim removed 0 bases at V and 0 bases at J, leaving 3 bases unmatched. CDR3 amino acids: CASSLSGLAGGTSYNEQFF. The CDR3 DNA reads TGTGCCAGCAGTTTATCGGGACTAGCGGGGGGTACCTCCTACAATGAGCAGTTCTTC.

This CDR3 is CASSYSGAVSREQYF. CDR3 in DNA: TGTGCCAGCAGTTACTCAGGGGCTGTTTCGCGAGAGCAGTACTTC. The chain employs TRBV6-5 and TRBJ2-5; weak D call: TRBD1 (5 bases). CDR3 size: 15 residues. CDR1 is MNHEY, CDR2 SVGAGI, per germline. Trimming took 0 bases from V and 11 from J, leaving 19 bases between them.

This clone was counted only a few times. The V gene is TRBV27, the J gene TRBJ1-6; D possibly corresponds to TRBD1 (5 bases). CDR3 length: 14 residues. Trimming took off 5 bases at V and 5 bases at J, with 10 bases between the two ends. The germline gives CDR1 MNHEY, CDR2 SMNVEV (reference sequence). The CDR3 DNA sequence: TGTGCCAGCAGTCTGACAGCCCATAATTCACCCCTCCACTTT. It translates to CASSLTAHNSPLHF.

This chain uses TRBV6-1 with TRBJ2-5; TRBD2 matches at 7 bases. The end of the DNA aligns better with TRBJ2-7, so the J call may be wrong. CDR3 size: 16 residues. Looked up from germline, CDR1 is MNHNS and CDR2 is SASEGT. The CDR3: CASSEAASGPSYEQYF. CDR3 DNA sequence: TGTGCCAGCAGTGAAGCCGCTAGCGGCCCCTCCTACGAGCAGTACTTC.

The V gene is TRBV19, the J gene TRBJ1-3, with D unresolved. Germline V CDR1 and CDR2: LNHDA, SQIVND (reference sequence). Trimming removed 3 bases from V and 1 base from J, with 10 bases in between. The CDR3 totals 15 residues. The DNA of the CDR3 is TGTGCCAGTAGTATGTTTGCCCTATCTGGAAACACCATATATTTT. This codes for CASSMFALSGNTIYF. Full variable domain (missing parts from reference TRBV19 and TRBJ1-3): DGGITQSPKYLFRKEGQNVTLSCEQNLNHDAMYWYRQDPGQGLRLIYYSQIVNDFQKGDIAEGYSVSREKKESFPLTVTSAQKNPTAFYLCASSMFALSGNTIYFGEGSWLTVV.

This rearrangement joins TRBV27 to TRBJ2-7; TRBD2 matches 7 bases. Trimming took 6 bases from V and 3 from J; bases not matched to a gene: 11. Germline V gives CDR1 MNHEY, CDR2 SMNVEV (reference sequence). CDR3 length equals 15 residues. CDR3 loop: CASSRLRDYLYEQYF. CDR3 bases: TGTGCCAGCAGCCGACTGCGGGACTACCTCTACGAGCAGTACTTC.

The rearrangement joins TRBV6-4 to TRBJ1-2, with 8 positions matching TRBD1. V was pared by 5 bases and J by 4 bases, with 9 bases of the junction left unmatched. CDR1 and CDR2 (germline): MRHNA, SNTAGT. The CDR3 contains 15 residues. CDR3 sequence: CASSPRAGGGYGYTF. As DNA, the CDR3 is TGTGCCAGCAGTCCGAGAGCAGGGGGCGGCTATGGCTACACCTTC.

CDR3 amino acids: CAWRATYEQYF. For the CDR3, the DNA is TGTGCCTGGAGGGCCACCTACGAGCAGTACTTC. The chain combines TRBV30 with TRBJ2-7; no reliable D call. The V and J ends lost 3 bases and 2 bases respectively, with 5 bases between them. The CDR3 consists of 11 residues. Germline loops: CDR1 GTSNPN, CDR2 SVGIG (reference sequence).

The gene calls are TRBV28 and TRBJ2-1; D gene unclear. Per the germline V gene, CDR1 is MDHEN and CDR2 is SYDVKM. V was shortened by 7 bases and J by 7 bases, with 11 bases between the two germline ends. The CDR3 has 12 amino acids. As DNA, the CDR3 is TGTGCCAGCACTGGGCTTGTGAATGAGCAGTTCTTC. Amino acid sequence: CASTGLVNEQFF. The full variable domain, with the rest looked up from reference TRBV28 and TRBJ2-1, is DVKVTQSSRYLVKRTGEKVFLECVQDMDHENMFWYRQDPGLGLRLIYFSYDVKMKEKGDIPEGYSVSREKKERFSLILESASTNQTSMYLCASTGLVNEQFFGPGTRLTVL.

This sequence joins TRBV29-1 and TRBJ2-7, with a possible D match to TRBD2 (5 bases). CDR1 and CDR2 from the germline V gene are SQVTM and ANQGSEA. CDR3 length: 13 residues. The V end lost 6 bases, the J end lost 5 bases, and 17 bases lay between the germline ends. This chain's CDR3 is CSVSGTTGNEQYF. In DNA form, the CDR3 reads TGCAGCGTGTCCGGAACTACGGGAAACGAGCAGTACTTC.

The sample holds a few counts of this clone. V and J are TRBV7-9 and TRBJ2-1, with 9 bases matching TRBD1. The CDR3 sequence is 15 residues long. Germline CDR1 is SEHNR and CDR2 is FQNEAQ (reference sequence). The J segment lost 3 bases and the V segment lost 4 bases, leaving 4 bases of the junction unmatched. The CDR3 reads CASSYTGGGYNEQFF. The CDR3 nucleotides are TGTGCCAGCAGCTATACAGGGGGCGGCTACAATGAGCAGTTCTTC.

This clone was detected a few times. The chain recombines TRBV28 with TRBJ1-1; D gene unclear. The CDR3 is made up of 12 amino acids. Trimming removed 7 bases from V and 7 bases from J, with 13 bases in between. From germline, CDR1 is MDHEN and CDR2 SYDVKM. CDR3 bases: TGTGCCAGCACCCTGGGAGCGGATGAAGCTTTCTTT. Translating gives CASTLGADEAFF.

This clone was picked up a small number of times. The CDR3 region is CASSLRLGAGRADTQYF. For the CDR3, the DNA is TGTGCCAGCAGCTTACGTTTAGGGGCGGGAAGGGCAGATACGCAGTATTTT. J is TRBJ2-3 and V is TRBV13; D may be TRBD2 (6 bases). The germline V gene encodes CDR1 PRHDT and CDR2 FYEKMQ (reference sequence). V lost 2 bases and J lost 4, with 19 bases in between. The CDR3 extends over 17 amino acids.

This chain uses TRBV28 with TRBJ1-5; the match to TRBD1 covers 7 bases. The J segment lost 7 bases and the V segment lost 6 bases, leaving 3 bases of the junction unmatched. Germline V CDR1 and CDR2: MDHEN, SYDVKM. The CDR3 contains 12 residues. CDR3 residues: CASSQGGQPQHF. Here the CDR3 DNA reads TGTGCCAGCAGCCAGGGGGGACAGCCCCAGCATTTT.

The CDR3: CASSPPSSPGDTQYF. The CDR3 bases are TGTGCCAGCTCACCACCATCTAGCCCAGGCGATACGCAGTATTTT. The rearrangement joins TRBV18 to TRBJ2-3, with D tentatively TRBD2 (5 bases). The V end was cut by 0 bases, the J end by 6 bases, with 13 bases between. CDR1 is KGHSH and CDR2 is LQKENI in the germline V gene. The CDR3 is 15 residues long.

This chain joins TRBV7-9 and TRBJ2-1; tentative D call: TRBD2 (5 bases). There are 15 residues in the CDR3. The germline V and J ends were trimmed by 3 bases and 1 base, with 10 bases remaining between them. Germline values: CDR1 SEHNR, CDR2 FQNEAQ (reference sequence). CDR3 protein: CASSFDYGSYNEQFF. As DNA, the CDR3 is TGTGCCAGCAGCTTTGACTACGGGTCCTACAATGAGCAGTTCTTC.

The rearrangement links TRBV11-2 to TRBJ1-6; D possibly corresponds to TRBD1 (5 bases). The CDR3 contains 15 residues. Trimming removed 5 bases from V and 11 bases from J, with 19 bases in between. CDR1 SGHAT and CDR2 FQNNGV come from the germline V gene. The CDR3 here is CASSPGVSNLAPLHF. The CDR3 DNA reads TGTGCCAGCAGCCCGGGGGTTAGCAATTTGGCACCCCTCCACTTT.

The V gene is TRBV10-3, the J gene TRBJ2-1, with TRBD2 as a possible D gene (5 bases). Trimming stripped 7 bases from V and 0 bases from J, with 22 bases between. Germline V CDR1 and CDR2: ENHRY, SYGVKD. The CDR3 consists of 18 residues. CDR3: CAITSGLALGSSYNEQFF. CDR3 DNA sequence: TGTGCCATCACCTCTGGACTTGCATTAGGGAGCTCCTACAATGAGCAGTTCTTC.

The chain has TRBV2 and TRBJ2-1; TRBD1 aligns across 7 bases. Losses at the gene ends were 7 bases for V and 12 bases for J; bases not matched to a gene: 6. Germline CDR1 is SNHLY and CDR2 is FYNNEI. This CDR3 region has 11 residues. DNA for the CDR3: TGTGCCAGCACGGGGACAGCGTCGCAGTTCTTC. It is translated as CASTGTASQFF.

The rearrangement uses TRBV7-2 and TRBJ2-3, with 9 bases lining up with TRBD1. Germline loops: CDR1 SGHTA, CDR2 FQGNSA. Trimming at V came to 1 base and at J to 4 bases, leaving 9 bases not matched to a gene. This CDR3 comprises 17 residues. The CDR3 loop reads CASSLEGRDRVADTQYF. DNA for the CDR3: TGTGCCAGCAGCTTAGAGGGGCGGGACAGGGTTGCAGATACGCAGTATTTT.

This clone occurred a few times. V gene TRBV5-1 combines with J gene TRBJ1-4, with D possibly matching TRBD1 (6 bases). This CDR3 region has 14 residues. The germline CDR1 and CDR2 sequences are SGHRS and YFSETQ. The ends were cut back, 0 bases at V and 7 bases at J, with 10 bases in the middle. Here the CDR3 DNA reads TGCGCCAGCAGCTTGGAGGGACACCCTGAAAAACTGTTTTTT. Translated: CASSLEGHPEKLFF. The whole variable domain, remainder taken from reference TRBV5-1 and TRBJ1-4, is KAGVTQTPRYLIKTRGQQVTLSCSPISGHRSVSWYQQTPGQGLQFLFEYFSETQRNKGNFPGRFSGRQFSNSRSEMNVSTLELGDSALYLCASSLEGHPEKLFFGSGTQLSVL.

The chain recombines TRBV6-6 with TRBJ1-2, with D tentatively TRBD1 (5 bases). The CDR3 extends over 13 amino acids. V was cut by 6 bases and J by 0 bases, with 8 bases left in between. Germline V gene data show CDR1 as MNHNY and CDR2 as SVGAGI (reference sequence). CDR3 nucleotide sequence: TGTGCCAGCAGCCTGACAGCTAACTATGGCTACACCTTC. Translation: CASSLTANYGYTF.

The rearrangement links TRBV5-1 to TRBJ2-1; 7 nucleotides match TRBD2. The V and J ends lost 6 bases and 3 bases, in that order; junction bases with no gene match: 3. CDR1 and CDR2 from the germline V gene are SGHRS and YFSETQ. The CDR3 contains 13 residues. The CDR3 sequence: CASMRENYNEQFF. In nucleotides, the CDR3 is TGCGCCAGCATGCGGGAGAACTACAATGAGCAGTTCTTC.

J is TRBJ2-3 and V is TRBV1; TRBD2 reflects the table's D call only, with no check against the DNA. TRBV1 is flagged as a pseudogene. This CDR3 region has 12 residues. Written as DNA, the CDR3 is TGCACCAGGGGGGGTGGGGAGGATACGCAGTATTTT. It translates to CTRGGGEDTQYF.

This chain connects TRBV5-1 to TRBJ2-2, with 10 bases fitting TRBD1. The ends lost 4 bases at V and 6 bases at J; junction bases unmatched: 9. Germline CDR1 reads SGHRS; CDR2 reads YFSETQ. The CDR3 extends over 16 amino acids. The CDR3 region is CASSPRQGAMAGELFF. CDR3 DNA: TGCGCCAGCAGCCCACGACAGGGGGCGATGGCCGGGGAGCTGTTTTTT. Based on the CDR3 plus reference TRBV5-1 and TRBJ2-2, the full variable domain is KAGVTQTPRYLIKTRGQQVTLSCSPISGHRSVSWYQQTPGQGLQFLFEYFSETQRNKGNFPGRFSGRQFSNSRSEMNVSTLELGDSALYLCASSPRQGAMAGELFFGEGSRLTVL.

V gene TRBV6-1 combines with J gene TRBJ1-3; tentatively, D is TRBD1 (5 bases). This CDR3 contains 14 residues. Germline values: CDR1 MNHNS, CDR2 SASEGT. The germline V and J ends were trimmed by 4 bases and 8 bases, with 15 bases remaining between them. The CDR3 nucleotides are TGTGCCAGCAGTGGGGCAGGGTTTGTGGACACCATATATTTT. Encoded protein: CASSGAGFVDTIYF.

V usage is TRBV7-8 and J usage is TRBJ2-1; 12 bases fit TRBD2. CDR1 SGHVS and CDR2 FQNEAQ come from the germline V gene. The ends lost 2 bases at V and 8 bases at J; junction bases unmatched: 7. The CDR3 is made up of 16 amino acids. CDR3 sequence: CASSLKTSGRLYEQFF. The CDR3 DNA reads as TGTGCCAGCAGCTTAAAAACTAGCGGGAGGTTATATGAGCAGTTCTTC.

The chain joins TRBV30 to TRBJ2-4; 7 positions agree with TRBD1. In germline, CDR1 is GTSNPN, CDR2 SVGIG (reference sequence). The V segment lost 3 bases and the J segment 0 bases; nucleotides outside the gene matches: 8. The CDR3 sequence is 16 residues long. CDR3 DNA: TGTGCCTGGAGCACCGGGACAGTGATAGCCAAAAACATTCAGTACTTC. Translation gives CAWSTGTVIAKNIQYF.

This clone has more than one count but fewer than ten. The CDR3 region is CASSGGDRGYGYTF. Written as DNA, the CDR3 is TGTGCCAGCAGCGGCGGGGACAGGGGGTATGGCTACACCTTC. This chain links TRBV9 with TRBJ1-2; 11 bases are a match to TRBD1. The length of the CDR3 is 14 residues. Germline assignment: CDR1 SGDLS and CDR2 YYNGEE. The J segment lost 5 bases and the V segment lost 3 bases, leaving 3 bases of the junction unmatched.